This T cell receptor (beta chain) was observed in a study of T cell repertoires in cytomegalovirus infection. About the study: Well-studied HLA-B-restricted CMV epitopes were used in the study alongside recently identified HLA-C-restricted ones. Public TCR beta signatures marked donors with CMV infection and the matching HLA. General observations from the study: Pooled public TCR beta family frequency picked out CMV carriers with the relevant HLA. Across the ex vivo response, the dominant clonotypes were HLA-C-restricted CMV-specific TCR beta clonotypes.

CDR3 length: 14 amino acids. Germline CDR1 and CDR2: SGHTA and FQGNSA. The V end lost 5 bases, the J end lost 3 bases, and 12 bases lay between the germline ends. One entry per CDR3 protein, called by TCRdb with MiXCR from the reads. The table has some 590,000 distinct CDR3 sequences, roughly 42% seen once. Of note for this clonotype: The antigen is not known.

The sequenced sample was cultured PBMCs, obtained from culture after CMV antigen stimulation. This sequence was found in a human donor in good health (CMV status not recorded). Some clones in this sample may be carry-over from other donors' samples. The chain joins TRBV7-2 to TRBJ2-3; D is possibly TRBD1 (6 bases). The CDR3 DNA reads as TGTGCCAGCAGCCCCCGACAGGCTACAGATACGCAGTATTTT. Residues: CASSPRQATDTQYF.